The 12 T cell receptor beta chains below all came from one sample that was sequenced in a study of CD8 T cells in Susac syndrome. Random-hexamer reverse transcription was applied to about 0.45 to 1 ug RNA. From the immunoSEQ multiplex PCR reads, TCRdb called clonotypes with MiXCR, one entry per CDR3 protein. The repertoire consists of about 130,000 distinct CDR3 sequences, with 80% to 95% occurring once and the leading ten covering roughly 0.29%. The sample consisted of CD8+ T cells from PBMCs. The origin of the receptors is a human donor with multiple sclerosis.

The chain joins TRBV30 to TRBJ2-3; possibly TRBD1 for D (6 bases). In germline, CDR1 is GTSNPN, CDR2 SVGIG (reference sequence). The V end lost 2 bases, the J end lost 0 bases, and 12 bases lay between the germline ends. This CDR3 comprises 15 residues. In nucleotides, the CDR3 is TGTGCCTGGAGTACCCGGGACACTAGCACAGATACGCAGTATTTT. Encoded protein: CAWSTRDTSTDTQYF.

The chain recombines TRBV20-1 with TRBJ1-2; TRBD1 is a possible D gene (5 bases). The CDR3 consists of 14 residues. Trimming pared 0 bases from V and 7 bases from J, leaving 15 bases between. Per germline, CDR1 DFQATT and CDR2 SNEGSKA (reference sequence). CDR3 residues: CSAREAGLSLGYTF. CDR3 DNA: TGCAGTGCTAGAGAAGCGGGACTTAGCCTTGGCTACACCTTC.

The chain uses TRBV4-1 and TRBJ2-1; 9 nucleotides line up with TRBD2. Germline V CDR1 and CDR2: MGHRA, YSYEKL. This CDR3 comprises 15 residues. The trim removed 0 bases at V and 16 bases at J, leaving 13 bases unmatched. In DNA, the CDR3 is TGCGCCAGCAGCCAAGATCCGAGTAGCGGGAGCCAGCGTTTCTTC. This gives the protein CASSQDPSSGSQRFF.

The chain carries TRBV2 and TRBJ1-1; D remains unclear. Germline CDR1 is SNHLY and CDR2 is FYNNEI. The CDR3 spans 13 residues. V lost 7 bases to trimming and J lost 5 bases, with 14 bases between them. The CDR3 protein is CASTGMVVTEAFF. The CDR3 region has the DNA TGTGCCAGCACGGGGATGGTGGTGACTGAAGCTTTCTTT.

The V gene is TRBV7-9, the J gene TRBJ2-7, with a weak D call TRBD1 (6 bases). Germline V gene data show CDR1 as SEHNR and CDR2 as FQNEAQ (reference sequence). The CDR3 has 13 residues. Trimming stripped 5 bases from V and 4 bases from J, with 12 bases between. The CDR3, as DNA: TGTGCCAGCAGCCCCGACAGGCCTTACGAGCAGTACGTC. Its protein is CASSPDRPYEQYV.

The CDR3 nucleotides are TGTGCCAGCAGCGTATGGGGGGGTAGCACAGATACGCAGTATTTT. The encoded protein is CASSVWGGSTDTQYF. V and J are TRBV9 and TRBJ2-3; 7 nucleotides align to TRBD2. Germline V gene data show CDR1 as SGDLS and CDR2 as YYNGEE. The J segment lost 0 bases and the V segment lost 1 base, leaving 2 bases of the junction unmatched. This CDR3 is 15 amino acids long. Drawing the rest from reference TRBV9 and TRBJ2-3, the complete variable domain is DSGVTQTPKHLITATGQRVTLRCSPRSGDLSVYWYQQSLDQGLQFLIQYYNGEERAKGNILERFSAQQFPDLHSELNLSSLELGDSALYFCASSVWGGSTDTQYFGPGTRLTVL.

CDR3 nucleotides: TGTGCCAGCAGTTTAGGGGGGGCCGGGGAGCTGTTTTTT. This codes for CASSLGGAGELFF. The chain has TRBV27 and TRBJ2-2, with 7 bases matching TRBD2. J lost 6 bases, V lost 2 bases, and 0 bases had no gene match. This CDR3 has 13 residues. The germline CDR1 and CDR2 sequences are MNHEY and SMNVEV (reference sequence).

The rearrangement uses TRBV6-5 and TRBJ2-3; TRBD1 matches 7 bases. Unmatched junction bases numbered 13, after V lost 6 bases and J lost 1 base. The CDR3 totals 17 residues. Germline CDR1 and CDR2: MNHEY and SVGAGI. The CDR3 sequence is CASSFSRTGQGTDTQYF. In DNA form, the CDR3 reads TGTGCCAGCAGCTTCTCCCGGACAGGTCAGGGCACAGATACGCAGTATTTT.

This sequence joins TRBV25-1 and TRBJ2-7; 7 bases match TRBD1. CDR1 is MGHDK and CDR2 is SYGVNS in the germline V gene. V was pared by 3 bases and J by 1 base, with 3 bases of the junction left unmatched. CDR3 length: 14 amino acids. The CDR3 region has the DNA TGTGCCAGCAGTGAGGCAGGGGGATCCTACGAGCAGTACTTC. Translation gives CASSEAGGSYEQYF.

This chain links TRBV11-3 with TRBJ2-5; D is ambiguous. The CDR3 length is 17 residues. CDR1 is SGHNT and CDR2 is YENEEA in the germline V gene. V lost 0 bases to trimming and J lost 4 bases, with 18 bases between them. The CDR3 sequence: CASSLDFSRFPGETQYF. The DNA of the CDR3 is TGTGCCAGCAGCTTAGACTTTTCGCGCTTCCCGGGAGAGACCCAGTACTTC.

The V and J genes are TRBV4-1 and TRBJ2-7, with D perhaps matching TRBD1 or TRBD2 (7 bases each). The CDR3 is 15 residues long. V was clipped by 1 base and J by 2 bases, with 12 bases between them. Germline V lookup: CDR1 MGHRA, CDR2 YSYEKL. The CDR3 protein is CASSQGQGGTYEQYF. As DNA, the CDR3 is TGCGCCAGCAGCCAAGGCCAGGGGGGGACCTACGAGCAGTACTTC.

This chain connects TRBV28 to TRBJ2-1; no reliable D call. Germline V gene lookup returns CDR1 MDHEN and CDR2 SYDVKM. Trimming took off 5 bases at V and 10 bases at J, with 18 bases between the two ends. The CDR3 spans 14 residues. DNA of the CDR3: TGTGCCAGCAGTCAAGACAACATCCTTGGGGAGCAGTTCTTC. This sequence encodes CASSQDNILGEQFF.